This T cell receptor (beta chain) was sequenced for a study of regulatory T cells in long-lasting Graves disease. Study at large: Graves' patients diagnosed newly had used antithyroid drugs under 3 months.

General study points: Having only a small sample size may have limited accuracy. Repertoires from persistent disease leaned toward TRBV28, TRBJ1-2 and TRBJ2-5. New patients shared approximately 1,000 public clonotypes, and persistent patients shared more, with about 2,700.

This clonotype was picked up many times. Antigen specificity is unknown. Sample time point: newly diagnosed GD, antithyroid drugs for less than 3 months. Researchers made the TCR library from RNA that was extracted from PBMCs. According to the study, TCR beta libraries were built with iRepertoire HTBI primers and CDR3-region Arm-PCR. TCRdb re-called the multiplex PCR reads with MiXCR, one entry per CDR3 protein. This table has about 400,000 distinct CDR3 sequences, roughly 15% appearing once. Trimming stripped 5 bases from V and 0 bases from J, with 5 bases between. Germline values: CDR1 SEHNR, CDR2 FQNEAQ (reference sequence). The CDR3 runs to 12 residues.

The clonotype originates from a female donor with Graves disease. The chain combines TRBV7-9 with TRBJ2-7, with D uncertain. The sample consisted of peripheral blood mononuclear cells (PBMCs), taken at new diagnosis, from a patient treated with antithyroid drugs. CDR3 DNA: TGTGCCAGCAGCACGAGCTCCTACGAGCAGTACTTC. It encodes CASSTSSYEQYF. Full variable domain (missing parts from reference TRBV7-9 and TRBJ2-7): DTGVSQNPRHKITKRGQNVTFRCDPISEHNRLYWYRQTLGQGPEFLTYFQNEAQLEKSRLLSDRFSAERPKGSFSTLEIQRTEQGDSAMYLCASSTSSYEQYFGPGTRLTVT.